What follows is one T cell receptor (beta chain) and its context. Its cognate antigen has yet to be identified. It has no much larger one-base neighbor in the sample; base qualities were not kept. The sample originates from a study of blood T cell repertoires in COVID-19 (TCRdb year 2020). Context from the whole study: Samples covering the acute and convalescent phases of COVID-19 were provided by collaborators in the United States, Italy and Spain. The prospective study material was composed of cDNA or gDNA derived from T cells, B-cell-depleted T cells, or PBMCs. Deeply sampled blood TCRbeta repertoires from subjects exposed to, actively infected with, or recovered from COVID-19 were included in the dataset. A freely available public database, intended as a resource for researchers studying the immune response to SARS-CoV-2, is where the repertoires were released. Samples came from the ongoing ImmuneRACE study (first 160 participants) plus 1,254 subjects from 6 global collaborators. A de-identified subject ID, COVID-19 status, age in years and sex were almost always included in the sample metadata. HLA class I and class II types, where available, came from metadata supplied by the sample provider rather than from assay-based typing.

From a lookup of the germline V gene (reference sequence), CDR1 and CDR2 are MNHEY and SMNVEV. The trim is 5 bases for V and 5 bases for J, with a gap of 12 bases between the germline ends. The CDR3 starts with the cysteine, ends with the phenylalanine, and has 13 residues. The kept DNA is CDR3 alone, 39 bases in frame from the first base. The immunoSEQ Assay, a bias-controlled multiplex PCR, was used to amplify TCRbeta CDR3 regions from genomic DNA. The paper's data handling went like this. The number of nucleated cells in each sample was estimated by amplification of reference gene primers within the assay. Sequence reads were collapsed and filtered to measure the absolute abundance of every unique TCRbeta CDR3 rearrangement. For each sample, productive Simpson clonality was calculated by taking the square root of Simpson's diversity index across productive rearrangements. TCRdb provides this immuneACCESS table in a form limited to in-frame rearrangements. Some clones are lacking; in checked studies, under half of them reflect an unresolved V gene, and why the rest are absent is not known. The V and J calls and clone size are taken from that table; D and trimming were inferred from the DNA. This sample comprises some 91,000 clones, just over 90% of them detected only once. Around 1.7% of the sample lies in the top ten.

The collaborating institutions used their own protocols to collect whole blood in K2EDTA tubes. For TCRbeta analysis, collaborator samples were shipped as frozen whole blood, as isolated PBMCs, or as DNA extracted from either sample type. The research as a whole found: Clinical and demographic metadata were provided uncurated, with the amount varying by source and participant.

The sequenced sample was peripheral blood. The sequence was collected from a man between 60 and 75 years old with acute or convalescent COVID-19. The V and J genes are TRBV27 and TRBJ2-5; the best D guess is TRBD1, with 5 bases matching. The sequenced DNA: TGTGCCAGCAGTATCTCAAGGGGTGAGACCCAGTACTTC. Its coded protein is CASSISRGETQYF.